This TCR beta chain derives from a study of blood T cell repertoires in COVID-19. Turning to the study itself: Researchers got acute and convalescent COVID-19 samples from the United States, Italy and Spain. From T cells, B-cell-depleted T cells, or PBMCs came the material, which was cDNA or gDNA.

In the authors' methods: Reference gene primer amplification yielded estimated nucleated cell counts. Measured with immunoSEQ multiplex PCR; TCRdb has only the in-frame clones, and not every one. D and trimming were read from the DNA, whereas the V and J calls and clone size are those reported in that table. Counted here are some 88,000 clones, more than 75% occurring once; the ten biggest clones make up 24%. CDR3 size: 18 residues. With 5 bases clipped from V and 5 bases from J, the junction kept 14 bases outside the gene matches. The germline V gene has CDR1 SGHTA and CDR2 FQGNSA. This clone was recorded a few times.

The clonotype comes from a human donor in a cohort sampled during active COVID-19. The sequencing sample was made of peripheral blood. This sequence joins TRBV7-2 and TRBJ2-5, with 13 bases that match TRBD2. CDR3 sequence reads: CASSPPPGTSGIWETQYF. As DNA, the CDR3 is TGTGCCAGCAGCCCGCCGCCCGGGACTAGCGGGATTTGGGAGACCCAGTACTTC.